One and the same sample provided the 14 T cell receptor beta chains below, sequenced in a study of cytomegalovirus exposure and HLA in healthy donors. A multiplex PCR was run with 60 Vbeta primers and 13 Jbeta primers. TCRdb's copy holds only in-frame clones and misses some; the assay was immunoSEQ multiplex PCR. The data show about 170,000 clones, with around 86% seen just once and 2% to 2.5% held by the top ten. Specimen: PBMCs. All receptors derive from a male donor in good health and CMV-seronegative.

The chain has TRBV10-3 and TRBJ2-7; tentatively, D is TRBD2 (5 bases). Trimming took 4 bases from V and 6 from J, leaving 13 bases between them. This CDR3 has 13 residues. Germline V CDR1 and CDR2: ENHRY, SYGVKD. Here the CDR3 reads CAISGREGSEQYF. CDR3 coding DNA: TGTGCCATCAGTGGACGGGAAGGGTCCGAGCAGTACTTC.

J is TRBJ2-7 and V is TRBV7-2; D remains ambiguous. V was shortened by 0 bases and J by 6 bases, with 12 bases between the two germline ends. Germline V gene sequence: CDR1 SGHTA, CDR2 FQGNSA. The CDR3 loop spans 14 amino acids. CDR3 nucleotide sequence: TGTGCCAGCAGCTTAGCTATGGGTACGGGCGAGCAGTACTTC. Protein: CASSLAMGTGEQYF.

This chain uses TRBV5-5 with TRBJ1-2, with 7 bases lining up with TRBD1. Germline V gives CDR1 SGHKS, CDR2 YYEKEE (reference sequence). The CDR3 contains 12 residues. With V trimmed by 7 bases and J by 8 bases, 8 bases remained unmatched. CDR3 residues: CASHETGRGYTF. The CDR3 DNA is TGTGCCAGCCACGAGACAGGGCGCGGCTACACCTTC.

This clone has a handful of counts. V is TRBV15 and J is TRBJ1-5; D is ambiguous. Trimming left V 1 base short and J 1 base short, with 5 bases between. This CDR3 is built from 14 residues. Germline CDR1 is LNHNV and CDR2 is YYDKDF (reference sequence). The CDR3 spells CATSRGRSNQPQHF. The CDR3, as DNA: TGTGCCACCAGCAGAGGTAGAAGCAATCAGCCCCAGCATTTT. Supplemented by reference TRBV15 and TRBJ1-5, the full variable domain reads DAMVIQNPRYQVTQFGKPVTLSCSQTLNHNVMYWYQQKSSQAPKLLFHYYDKDFNNEADTPDNFQSRRPNTSFCFLDIRSPGLGDTAMYLCATSRGRSNQPQHFGDGTRLSIL.

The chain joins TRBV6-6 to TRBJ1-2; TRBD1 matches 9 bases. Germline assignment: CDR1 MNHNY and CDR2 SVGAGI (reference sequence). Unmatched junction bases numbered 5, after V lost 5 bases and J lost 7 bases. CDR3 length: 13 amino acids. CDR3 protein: CASSQDRGFGYTF. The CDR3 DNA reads TGTGCCAGCAGTCAGGACAGGGGTTTTGGCTACACCTTC.

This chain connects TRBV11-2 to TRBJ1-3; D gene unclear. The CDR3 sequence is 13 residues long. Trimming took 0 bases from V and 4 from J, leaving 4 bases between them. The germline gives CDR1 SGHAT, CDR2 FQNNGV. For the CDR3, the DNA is TGTGCCAGCAGCTTAGATCTAGGAAACACCATATATTTT. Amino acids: CASSLDLGNTIYF.

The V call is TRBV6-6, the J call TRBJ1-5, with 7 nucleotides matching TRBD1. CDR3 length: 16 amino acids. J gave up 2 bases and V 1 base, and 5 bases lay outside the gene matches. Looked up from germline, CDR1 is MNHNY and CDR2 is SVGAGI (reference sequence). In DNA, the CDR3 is TGTGCCAGCAGTTACTTCGGACAGGAGGGCAATCAGCCCCAGCATTTT. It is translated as CASSYFGQEGNQPQHF.

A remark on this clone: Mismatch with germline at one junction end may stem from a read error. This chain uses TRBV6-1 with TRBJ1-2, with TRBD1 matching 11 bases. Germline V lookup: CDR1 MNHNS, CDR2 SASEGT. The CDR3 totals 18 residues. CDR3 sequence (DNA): TGTGCCATCAGTGACGCCTCGGACAGGGGGCGAGGTAACTATGGCTACACCTTC. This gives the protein CAISDASDRGRGNYGYTF.

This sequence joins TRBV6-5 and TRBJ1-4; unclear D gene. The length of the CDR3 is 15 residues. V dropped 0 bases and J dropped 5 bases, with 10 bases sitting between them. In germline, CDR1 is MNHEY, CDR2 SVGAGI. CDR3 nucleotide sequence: TGTGCCAGCAGTTACTCAGGGAGGGAAAATGAAAAACTGTTTTTT. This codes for CASSYSGRENEKLFF.

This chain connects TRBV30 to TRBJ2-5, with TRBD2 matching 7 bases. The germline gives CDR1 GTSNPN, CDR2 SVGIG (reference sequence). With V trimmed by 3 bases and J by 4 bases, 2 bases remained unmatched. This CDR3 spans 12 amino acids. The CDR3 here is CAWRASGETQYF. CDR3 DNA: TGTGCCTGGAGGGCTAGCGGAGAGACCCAGTACTTC.

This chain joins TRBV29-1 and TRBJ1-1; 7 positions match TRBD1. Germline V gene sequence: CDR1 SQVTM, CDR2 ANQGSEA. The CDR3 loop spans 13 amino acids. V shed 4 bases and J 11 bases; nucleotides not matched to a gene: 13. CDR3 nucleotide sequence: TGCAGCGTTGTCGGGACAGCCCTTGGAGGCGCTTTCTTT. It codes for CSVVGTALGGAFF.

CDR3 nucleotide sequence: TGTGCCAGCAGCCTTGGGACAGCTAACTATGGCTACACCTTC. It specifies CASSLGTANYGYTF. The chain recombines TRBV7-2 with TRBJ1-2, with TRBD1 matching 7 bases. The V and J ends lost 5 bases and 0 bases, in that order; junction bases with no gene match: 3. The CDR3 length is 14 residues. CDR1 SGHTA and CDR2 FQGNSA come from the germline V gene.

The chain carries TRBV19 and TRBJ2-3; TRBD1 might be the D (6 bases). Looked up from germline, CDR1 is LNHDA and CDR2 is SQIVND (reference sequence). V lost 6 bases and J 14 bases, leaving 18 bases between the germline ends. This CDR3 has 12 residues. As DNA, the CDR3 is TGTGCCAGTAGCCTACAGGGTTCGGGGCCGTATTTT. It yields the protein CASSLQGSGPYF.

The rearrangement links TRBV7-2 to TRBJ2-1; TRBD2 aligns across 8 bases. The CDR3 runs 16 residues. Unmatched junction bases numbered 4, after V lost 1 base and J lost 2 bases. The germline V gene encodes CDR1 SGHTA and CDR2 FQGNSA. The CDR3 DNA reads TGTGCCAGCAGCTTAGTTAGCGGGGCCACCTACAATGAGCAGTTCTTC. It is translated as CASSLVSGATYNEQFF.